The present entry profiles one T cell receptor beta chain with its context. This clonotype has only a few counts. The target of this receptor is not known. Base qualities are not recorded, but no much larger clone differs from it by a single base. The treatment or condition label for this specimen denotes: in vitro stimulation with specific CMV peptide epitopes to enrich CMV-specific T cells. The data stem from a study of T cell repertoires in cytomegalovirus infection (dated by TCRdb to between 2018 and 2021). General notes on the study: The peptide stimulations were aimed at well-studied HLA-B-restricted epitopes as well as recently identified HLA-C-restricted CMV epitopes, whose presentation resists viral immunomodulation. Because public TCR beta signatures pointed to carriage of CMV infection together with the matching HLA type, the HLA type of each donor mattered for the analysis. Summary of the overall study and its limitations: Carriers of CMV infection plus the relevant HLA type were discriminated by the cumulative frequency of public TCR beta family members in the study cohort and in an independent approximately 400-donor cohort. The ex vivo response was dominated by HLA-C-restricted CMV-specific TCR beta clonotypes, and the single most frequent clonotype in two of eight donors was supplied by these HLA-C-restricted clonotypes.

In the germline V gene, CDR1 corresponds to ENHRY and CDR2 to SYGVKD. V is reduced by 0 bases and J by 2 bases, leaving a spacing of 17 bases between them. From the cysteine through the phenylalanine, the CDR3 covers 18 amino acids. The sequence is cut down to CDR3 DNA, 54 bases in frame from base 1. TCRdb records Illumina HiSeq 1500 as the sequencer. Using fastp trimming at Q25 and MiXCR clonotype assembly, TCRdb reanalyzed the public sequencing data and kept in-frame beta chains. Every entry covers one CDR3 protein and lists the most common genes and DNA from its rows. This sample comprises about 100,000 distinct CDR3 sequences, around 28% of them detected only once. 65% to 75% of the sample belongs to the ten largest clones.

Sequencing used CD8+ T cells from cultured PBMCs, obtained from culture after CMV antigen stimulation. The chain is encoded by TRBV10-3 joined to TRBJ2-1, with a weak D call of TRBD2 (7 bases match). This clonotype was sampled from a human donor in good health (CMV status not recorded). Some clones in this sample may be carry-over from other donors' samples. The CDR3 region: CAISESDGGAAPYNEQFF. The DNA is as follows: TGTGCCATCAGTGAGTCGGATGGGGGGGCCGCTCCCTACAATGAGCAGTTCTTC.